These T cell receptor beta chains were read from a single sample in a study of T cells in Graves' hyperthyroidism and ophthalmopathy. TCRdb re-called the multiplex PCR reads through MiXCR, storing one row per CDR3 protein. The sample holds hundreds of thousands of distinct CDR3 sequences, about 13% seen once. The sequencing input was blood. The receptor source for this set is a woman in her late teens or twenties with Graves' hyperthyroidism. Each CDR3 is given with its conserved first and last residue. The D gene is left open where the match is weak. Size is stated for part of the rows, as once, few or many counts, or as a class when the clone is expanded.

D	J	V	size	DNA	CDR3
.	TRBJ1-6	TRBV12-3/TRBV12-4	many	TGTGCCAGCAGTTTATCCTTGGGGTCACCCCTCCACTTT	CASSLSLGSPLHF
.	TRBJ2-7	TRBV25-1	many	TGTGCCAGCAGTGAGGGTAGGGGCGCGGGAGAGCAGTACTTC	CASSEGRGAGEQYF
TRBD1	TRBJ2-5	TRBV3-1	.	TGTGCCAGCAGGCCGGGACAGGGACGAGGGGAGACCCAGTACTTC	CASRPGQGRGETQYF
.	TRBJ2-6	TRBV11-2	many	TGTGCCAGCACCCGCATTCAGCCAGAGCCCCCTGGGGCCAACGTCCTGACTTTC	CASTRIQPEPPGANVLTF
.	TRBJ1-4	TRBV15	.	TGTGCCACCAGCAGGACAGGTCCAACTAATGAAAAACTGTTTTTT	CATSRTGPTNEKLFF
.	TRBJ1-4	TRBV2	many	TGTGCCAGCAGGTCGGACAGCCCAACTAATGAAAAACTGTTTTTT	CASRSDSPTNEKLFF
.	TRBJ1-3	TRBV7-9	many	TGTGCCAGCACCCCGGGCTTGGGCAGCCTGGCTGGAAACACCATATATTTT	CASTPGLGSLAGNTIYF
.	TRBJ1-3	TRBV18	few	TGTGCCAGCTCACCCTTGGACGGGGACTCTGGAAACACCATATATTTT	CASSPLDGDSGNTIYF
.	TRBJ2-5	TRBV4-1	few	TGCGCCAGCAGCCAATGGTTTTCAGAGACCCAGTACTTC	CASSQWFSETQYF
.	TRBJ2-7	TRBV5-1	once	TGTGCCAGCAGCCCTAGGACAACCTACGAGCAGTACTTC	CASSPRTTYEQYF
.	TRBJ2-2	TRBV6-2/TRBV6-3	few	TGTGCCAGCAGGCCCCTGGGACTCGGGGAGCTGTTTTTT	CASRPLGLGELFF
.	TRBJ2-1	TRBV14	.	TGTGCCAGCACCGCGATAGAAAGGGGCAATGAGCAGTTCTTC	CASTAIERGNEQFF
TRBD2	TRBJ2-7	TRBV20-1	many	TGCAGTGCCCCCATACAGGGGGCGCGACTAGCGGGGCGCGAGCAGTACTTC	CSAPIQGARLAGREQYF
.	TRBJ2-7	TRBV13	many	TGTGCCAGCAGCTTAAACAGGGCCTACGAGCAGTACTTC	CASSLNRAYEQYF
.	TRBJ2-7	TRBV7-9	many	TGTGCCATCGACCGCCGGGACCGCATGGACGAGCAGTACTTC	CAIDRRDRMDEQYF
.	TRBJ2-5	TRBV11-3	many	TGTGCCAGCAGCTTATTTTCAACGGAGACCCAGTACTTC	CASSLFSTETQYF
TRBD1	TRBJ2-7	TRBV6-1	many	TGTGCCAGCAGTGAATCCGGACAGGGTGGAGGCTACGAGCAGTACTTC	CASSESGQGGGYEQYF
TRBD2	TRBJ2-3	TRBV30	.	TGTGCCTGGAGCGAACTAGCGGGAATCACAGATACGCAGTATTTT	CAWSELAGITDTQYF
.	TRBJ2-3	TRBV20-1	many	TGCAGTGCTAATCATACGCAGTATTTT	CSANHTQYF
TRBD1	TRBJ1-1	TRBV18	many	TGTGCCAGCTCACCACCTCAGGGGGGCATGAACACTGAAGCTTTCTTT	CASSPPQGGMNTEAFF
.	TRBJ1-3	TRBV20-1	many	TGCAGTGCTAGAACAGGTTACCCCGGAAACACCATATATTTT	CSARTGYPGNTIYF
.	TRBJ1-5	TRBV16	few	TGTGCCAGCAGCCAAATGGGGGGGCAGACTAATCAGCCCCAGCATTTT	CASSQMGGQTNQPQHF
.	TRBJ1-5	TRBV4-2	many	TGTGCCAGCAGCCCGGGGATCCAAAGCAATCAGCCCCAGCATTTT	CASSPGIQSNQPQHF
TRBD2	TRBJ2-1	TRBV7-3	many	TGTGCCAGCAGCTTAACGGCGACTAGCGGCTACAATGAGCAGTTCTTC	CASSLTATSGYNEQFF
.	TRBJ2-1	TRBV20-1	many	TGCAGTGCGAGTCGGGCCCGGAAAGATGGCTCCTACAATGAGCAGTTCTTC	CSASRARKDGSYNEQFF
.	TRBJ1-2	TRBV5-1	many	TGCGCCAGCAGCTTTGAGACAGCCGCGGACTATGGCTACACCTTC	CASSFETAADYGYTF
.	TRBJ1-2	TRBV28	.	TGTGCCAGCAGGACCCCCAGGGAGGGCTATGGCTACACCTTC	CASRTPREGYGYTF
.	TRBJ2-3	TRBV27	many	TGTGCCAGCAGTCCCACAGGAGTGGGAGATACGCAGTATTTT	CASSPTGVGDTQYF
TRBD2	TRBJ2-5	TRBV28	many	TGTGCCAGCAGTTTTAGCGGGAGTTTTCAAGAGACCCAGTACTTC	CASSFSGSFQETQYF
.	TRBJ2-5	TRBV11-3	many	TGTGCCAGCAGCTTAGGACGGGTGGAAGGAGAGACCCAGTACTTC	CASSLGRVEGETQYF
TRBD2	TRBJ2-1	TRBV20-1	many	TGCAGTGCTAGCCCGACTCATAGCGGGAAGCAGTTCTTC	CSASPTHSGKQFF
.	TRBJ1-1	TRBV3-1	many	TGTGCCACCATGGACTCCGCTTGGGCCGGGGGAGCTTTCTTT	CATMDSAWAGGAFF
TRBD1	TRBJ1-4	TRBV29-1	.	TGCAGCGTTAAAGGGACAGTAAAAGATGAAAAACTGTTTTTT	CSVKGTVKDEKLFF
.	TRBJ1-3	TRBV13	few	TGTGCCAGCAGCTACCTCCTTTTTTCGGGGGGGCTTAACTCTGGAAACACCATATATTTT	CASSYLLFSGGLNSGNTIYF
.	TRBJ2-7	TRBV19	many	TGTGCCAGTAGTATCGACAGAGTCTACGAGCAGTACTTC	CASSIDRVYEQYF
.	TRBJ2-7	TRBV16	.	TGTGCCAGCAGCCACGGGGGGCGTGAGCAGTACTTC	CASSHGGREQYF
.	TRBJ1-1	TRBV19	few	TGTGCCAGTAGTACCTTACAGAGGAACACTGAAGCTTTCTTT	CASSTLQRNTEAFF
.	TRBJ1-6	TRBV3-1	many	TGTGCCAGCAGCCCAGCAGGAAATTCACCCCTCCACTTT	CASSPAGNSPLHF
.	TRBJ1-1	TRBV12-3/TRBV12-4	many	TGTGCCAGCAGGAGGGGGATGGTCACTGAAGCTTTCTTT	CASRRGMVTEAFF
TRBD1	TRBJ2-7	TRBV13	many	TGTGCCAGCAGCTCTCTATCGGACAGGGCCTACGAGCAGTACTTC	CASSSLSDRAYEQYF
.	TRBJ2-6	TRBV15	many	TGTGCCACCAGCAGCCGAAGGGGTAGTGGGGCCAACGTCCTGACTTTC	CATSSRRGSGANVLTF
.	TRBJ2-3	TRBV2	few	TGTGCCAGCAGTGCCTCGGGACTCAGCACAGATACGCAGTATTTT	CASSASGLSTDTQYF
.	TRBJ2-6	TRBV5-1	.	TGCGCCAGCAGCTTCGGGCTGACTGGGGCCAACGTCCTGACTTTC	CASSFGLTGANVLTF
TRBD1	TRBJ1-2	TRBV11-2	many	TGTGCCAGCAGCTCAGAACCGATGGGACAGGGGGCAACCTATGGCTACACCTTC	CASSSEPMGQGATYGYTF
TRBD2	TRBJ2-1	TRBV20-1	many	TGCAGTGACCTTCTTCTAGCGGGGGGCCCCGACCTCAATGAGCAGTTCTTC	CSDLLLAGGPDLNEQFF
.	TRBJ2-7	TRBV6-2/TRBV6-3	many	TGTGCCAGCAGCCATCCCCCAACAGGCTACGAGCAGTACTTC	CASSHPPTGYEQYF
TRBD2	TRBJ2-3	TRBV7-9	many	TGTGCCAGCAGCTTTCCCTTAGCGGGGGGCACAGATACGCAGTATTTT	CASSFPLAGGTDTQYF
.	TRBJ1-4	TRBV2	many	TGTGCCAGCCTCGAAGGGTCCCGACGGGGTAATGAAAAACTGTTTTTT	CASLEGSRRGNEKLFF
.	TRBJ1-5	TRBV10-3	few	TGTGCCACGTGGGCAGGAAATAGCAATCAGCCCCAGCATTTT	CATWAGNSNQPQHF
.	TRBJ2-5	TRBV12-3/TRBV12-4	.	TGTGCCAGCAGCCTCTTCCCCGGGGACCAAGAGACCCAGTACTTC	CASSLFPGDQETQYF
.	TRBJ2-7	TRBV20-1	many	TGCAGTGTGGGGATAGGGGTCTACGAGCAGTACTTC	CSVGIGVYEQYF
.	TRBJ2-5	TRBV2	many	TGTGCCAGCTGGAGTGAGACCCAGTACTTC	CASWSETQYF
.	TRBJ2-1	TRBV11-2	many	TGTGCCAGCAGCTTAGTGGGGGGGCGTGAGCAGTTCTTC	CASSLVGGREQFF
.	TRBJ2-1	TRBV5-1	.	TGCGCCAGCAGCTTGTATGGTAAGCAGTTCTTC	CASSLYGKQFF
.	TRBJ2-6	TRBV7-9	few	TGTGCCAGCAGGTCGGGGGAATTGGTTTATGGGGCCAACGTCCTGACTTTC	CASRSGELVYGANVLTF
.	TRBJ1-2	TRBV2	many	TGTGCCAGCAGTTACAGGACAGAAAACTATGGCTACACCTTC	CASSYRTENYGYTF
.	TRBJ1-4	TRBV29-1	few	TGCAGCGTGGCCCAGGGGGAAAAACTGTTTTTT	CSVAQGEKLFF
.	TRBJ2-7	TRBV10-3	few	TGTGCCATCAGTAGCTGGACGAGCGAGGAGCAGCACTTC	CAISSWTSEEQHF
TRBD1	TRBJ1-2	TRBV5-6	many	TGTGCCAGCAGCCAGGGGGGACAGGGTGGTATTGGCTACACCTTC	CASSQGGQGGIGYTF